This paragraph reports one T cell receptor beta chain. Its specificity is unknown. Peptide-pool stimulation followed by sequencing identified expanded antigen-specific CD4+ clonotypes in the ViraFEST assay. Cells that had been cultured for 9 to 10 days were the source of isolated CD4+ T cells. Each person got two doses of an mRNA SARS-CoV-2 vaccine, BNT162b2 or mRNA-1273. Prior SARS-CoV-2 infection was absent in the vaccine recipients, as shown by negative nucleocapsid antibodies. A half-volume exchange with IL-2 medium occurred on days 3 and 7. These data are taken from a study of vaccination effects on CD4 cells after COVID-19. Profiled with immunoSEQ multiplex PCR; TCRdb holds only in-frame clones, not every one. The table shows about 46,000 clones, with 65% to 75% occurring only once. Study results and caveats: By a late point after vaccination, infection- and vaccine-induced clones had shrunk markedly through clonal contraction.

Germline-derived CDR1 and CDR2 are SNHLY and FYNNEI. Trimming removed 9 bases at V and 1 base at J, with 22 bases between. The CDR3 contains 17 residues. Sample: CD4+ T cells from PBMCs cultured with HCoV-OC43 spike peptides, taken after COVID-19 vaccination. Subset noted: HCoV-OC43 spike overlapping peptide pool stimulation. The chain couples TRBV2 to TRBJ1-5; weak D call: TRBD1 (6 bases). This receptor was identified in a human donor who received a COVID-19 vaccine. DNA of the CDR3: TGTGCCAGGGGTAGTAGGGGGGGGCAAGGGAGCAATCAGCCCCAGCATTTT. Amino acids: CARGSRGGQGSNQPQHF. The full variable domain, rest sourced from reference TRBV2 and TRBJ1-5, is EPEVTQTPSHQVTQMGQEVILRCVPISNHLYFYWYRQILGQKVEFLVSFYNNEISEKSEIFDDQFSVERPDGSNFTLKIRSTKLEDSAMYFCARGSRGGQGSNQPQHFGDGTRLSIL.